These 25 T cell receptor beta chains came from one sample sequenced in a study of beta chain features in type 1 diabetes. Study results and caveats: Moderately but significantly shorter TCRB CDR3s were found in Type 1 diabetes patients in all four CD4+ subsets.

TCRB transcripts that were expressed got sequenced, as all of the isolated RNA had been reverse transcribed. Produced via immunoSEQ multiplex PCR; TCRdb's table is partial and in-frame only. The sample holds some 700,000 clones, around 15% seen once. Their specific antigens are unknown. The sample consisted of naive CD4+ T cells from blood. The source is a man between 18 and 29 years old with type 1 diabetes.

This clone was seen a few times. The rearrangement uses TRBV7-9 and TRBJ2-2; D is perhaps TRBD1 (6 bases). Germline CDR1 and CDR2: SEHNR and FQNEAQ (reference sequence). The CDR3 spans 15 residues. Trimming removed 5 bases from V and 1 base from J, with 11 bases in between. The CDR3 loop reads CASSPGHGNTGELFF. The CDR3 DNA is TGTGCCAGCAGCCCGGGACATGGGAACACCGGGGAGCTGTTTTTT.

The chain has TRBV7-2 and TRBJ2-2, with 8 nucleotides matching TRBD1. Germline CDR1 SGHTA, CDR2 FQGNSA. The CDR3 is made up of 15 amino acids. Trimming took 5 bases from V and 5 from J; bases not matched to a gene: 7. DNA of the CDR3: TGTGCCAGCAGCACCATTCAGGGGGCGACCGGGGAGCTGTTTTTT. This gives the protein CASSTIQGATGELFF.

This clone was observed a handful of times. This rearrangement joins TRBV7-2 to TRBJ1-5; D remains ambiguous. Germline V gene sequence: CDR1 SGHTA, CDR2 FQGNSA. CDR3 size: 13 residues. V was pared by 5 bases and J by 2 bases, with 7 bases between. The CDR3 loop reads CASSRMGNQPQHF. CDR3 DNA sequence: TGTGCCAGCAGCCGTATGGGCAATCAGCCCCAGCATTTT.

This chain links TRBV19 with TRBJ1-2, with TRBD1 matching over 11 bases. The germline V gene has CDR1 LNHDA and CDR2 SQIVND (reference sequence). The CDR3 sequence is 15 residues long. Unmatched junction bases numbered 13, after V lost 9 bases and J lost 7 bases. The CDR3 DNA reads TGTGCCAGCTTAACTGCGGGACAGGGGGTCTCTGGCTACACCTTC. Amino acids: CASLTAGQGVSGYTF.

This chain links TRBV5-6 with TRBJ1-6; 8 bases align to TRBD1. The V gene's germline CDR1 is SGHDT and CDR2 YYEEEE. There are 16 residues in the CDR3. Losses at the gene ends were 4 bases for V and 8 bases for J; bases not matched to a gene: 11. CDR3 sequence: CASSQHRGTIYSPLHF. CDR3 sequence (DNA): TGTGCCAGCAGCCAACACAGGGGGACCATCTATTCACCCCTCCACTTT.

The V gene is TRBV10-3, the J gene TRBJ1-1; 9 bases align to TRBD1. CDR1 is ENHRY and CDR2 is SYGVKD in the germline V gene. V lost 2 bases to trimming and J lost 5 bases; unmatched junction nucleotides: 12. This CDR3 has 17 amino acids. CDR3 region: CAISEPGTGKPGTEAFF. DNA for the CDR3: TGTGCCATCAGTGAGCCTGGGACAGGGAAGCCCGGGACTGAAGCTTTCTTT.

The table lists this clone with a few counts. The chain uses TRBV29-1 and TRBJ2-7; no firm D call. This CDR3 has 13 residues. Germline assignment: CDR1 SQVTM and CDR2 ANQGSEA. The V end was cut by 4 bases, the J end by 2 bases, with 12 bases between. CDR3 residues: CSVGRSMPYEQYF. The CDR3 DNA is TGCAGCGTTGGGAGAAGTATGCCCTACGAGCAGTACTTC.

In this sample, this clone turned up a few times. The chain has TRBV11-2 and TRBJ2-3; D is unclear. From germline, CDR1 is SGHAT and CDR2 FQNNGV. The CDR3 contains 11 residues. The V gene lost 10 bases and the J gene lost 6 bases, with 11 bases spanning the gap. The CDR3 DNA reads TGTGCCACCGCCTCGGAGGATACGCAGTATTTT. Translated, it gives CATASEDTQYF.

J is TRBJ2-5 and V is TRBV7-9; the D call may be TRBD1 or TRBD2 (5 bases each). V lost 5 bases to trimming and J lost 2 bases, with 12 bases between them. CDR3 length: 14 amino acids. Germline CDR1 is SEHNR and CDR2 is FQNEAQ (reference sequence). CDR3 nucleotide sequence: TGTGCCAGCAGCGTGGGGGAGTCTCAAGAGACCCAGTACTTC. It translates to CASSVGESQETQYF.

The rearrangement links TRBV10-1 to TRBJ1-1; D is ambiguous. Germline V gene lookup returns CDR1 WNHNN and CDR2 SYGVQD (reference sequence). This CDR3 comprises 13 residues. Deletions cut 2 bases from V and 12 bases from J, with 16 bases between. CDR3 amino acids: CASSESSGPRSFF. The CDR3 DNA reads TGCGCCAGCAGTGAGAGCTCCGGACCTCGGTCTTTCTTT.

This clone was counted between two and nine times. This chain uses TRBV28 with TRBJ2-5; 7 bases align to TRBD1. This CDR3 has 14 amino acids. Losses at the gene ends were 6 bases for V and 1 base for J; bases not matched to a gene: 5. CDR1 is MDHEN and CDR2 is SYDVKM in the germline V gene. CDR3 residues: CASRSGTVQETQYF. In nucleotides, the CDR3 is TGTGCCAGCAGATCCGGGACAGTCCAAGAGACCCAGTACTTC.

This clone was counted between two and nine times. V gene TRBV7-2 combines with J gene TRBJ1-5; D remains unclear. The V gene's germline CDR1 is SGHTA and CDR2 FQGNSA. The CDR3 contains 15 residues. Trimming took off 1 base at V and 7 bases at J, with 14 bases between the two ends. The CDR3 sequence is CASSLGGWFVQPQHF. DNA for the CDR3: TGTGCCAGCAGCTTAGGCGGGTGGTTCGTCCAGCCCCAGCATTTT.

The J gene is TRBJ2-7, the V gene TRBV4-2; 9 bases fit TRBD2. This CDR3 has 15 residues. Germline-derived CDR1 and CDR2 are LGHNA and YNFKEQ. V shed 4 bases, J shed 2 bases, and the junction held 6 bases outside the gene matches. The CDR3 is CASSPRTSEAYEQYF. The CDR3 bases are TGTGCCAGCAGCCCCCGGACTAGCGAAGCCTACGAGCAGTACTTC.

This clone was found a few times. The chain has TRBV30 and TRBJ1-1, with a weak D call TRBD1 (6 bases). Trimming pared 1 base from V and 1 base from J, leaving 19 bases between. The germline V gene encodes CDR1 GTSNPN and CDR2 SVGIG (reference sequence). The CDR3 contains 17 residues. The CDR3 region is CAWSGPWAGARNTEAFF. The CDR3 DNA follows: TGTGCCTGGAGTGGCCCGTGGGCAGGGGCCCGGAACACTGAAGCTTTCTTT.

The chain links TRBV29-1 to TRBJ1-2; possibly TRBD1 for D (5 bases). Trimming left V 6 bases short and J 3 bases short, with 23 bases between. CDR3 length: 16 residues. Looked up from germline, CDR1 is SQVTM and CDR2 is ANQGSEA. CDR3 loop: CSVEYRKMSVDYGYTF. CDR3 sequence (DNA): TGCAGCGTAGAATACAGGAAAATGAGTGTAGACTATGGCTACACCTTC. Complete variable domain (other parts from reference TRBV29-1 and TRBJ1-2): SAVISQKPSRDICQRGTSLTIQCQVDSQVTMMFWYRQQPGQSLTLIATANQGSEATYESGFVIDKFPISRPNLTFSTLTVSNMSPEDSSIYLCSVEYRKMSVDYGYTFGSGTRLTVV.

The V and J genes are TRBV5-6 and TRBJ2-1, with D possibly being TRBD1 (5 bases). From germline, CDR1 is SGHDT and CDR2 YYEEEE. V dropped 4 bases and J dropped 4 bases, with 9 bases sitting between them. The CDR3 covers 13 residues. As DNA, the CDR3 is TGTGCCAGCAGCCTACAGGTATACAATGAGCAGTTCTTC. This sequence encodes CASSLQVYNEQFF.

The chain employs TRBV10-3 and TRBJ1-1; D is undetermined. The CDR3 contains 13 residues. Germline lookup yields CDR1 ENHRY and CDR2 SYGVKD. Trimming took 0 bases from V and 4 from J, leaving 6 bases between them. CDR3 nucleotide sequence: TGTGCCATCAGTGAGTCTTTGAGCACTGAAGCTTTCTTT. This encodes CAISESLSTEAFF.

A few counts support this clone. The chain combines TRBV5-1 with TRBJ2-3; D is tentatively TRBD1 or TRBD2 (6 bases each). Trimming took off 1 base at V and 0 bases at J, with 15 bases between the two ends. The CDR3 runs to 17 residues. Germline loops: CDR1 SGHRS, CDR2 YFSETQ. This chain's CDR3 is CASSLISGGTSTDTQYF. CDR3 bases: TGCGCCAGCAGCTTGATCTCCGGGGGCACTAGCACAGATACGCAGTATTTT.

This clone was found a few times. The rearrangement uses TRBV5-1 and TRBJ2-3, with D perhaps matching TRBD2 (6 bases). This CDR3 contains 15 residues. Per germline, CDR1 SGHRS and CDR2 YFSETQ. V gave up 4 bases and J gave up 0 bases, with 12 bases separating them. The CDR3 spells CASSGDGLSTDTQYF. CDR3 nucleotides: TGCGCCAGCAGCGGGGACGGACTAAGCACAGATACGCAGTATTTT.

This clone has only a few counts. The chain uses TRBV13 and TRBJ2-1; 8 bases align to TRBD2. Germline loops: CDR1 PRHDT, CDR2 FYEKMQ (reference sequence). The CDR3 is 16 amino acids. The junction had 10 bases not matched to a gene; V was cut back by 6 bases and J by 3 bases. CDR3 protein: CASSDGGGTSYNEQFF. The CDR3 coding sequence is TGTGCCAGCAGTGATGGGGGAGGGACTAGCTACAATGAGCAGTTCTTC.

This clone was counted only a few times. J is TRBJ1-1 and V is TRBV29-1, with 8 bases matching TRBD1. The CDR3 loop spans 12 amino acids. J gave up 4 bases and V 6 bases, and 4 bases lay outside the gene matches. Looked up from germline, CDR1 is SQVTM and CDR2 is ANQGSEA. The CDR3 DNA follows: TGCAGCGTCCGACAGGGGAGCACTGAAGCTTTCTTT. Translation: CSVRQGSTEAFF.

The rearrangement uses TRBV30 and TRBJ2-1; 12 bases match TRBD2. This CDR3 is 15 amino acids long. V lost 3 bases and J lost 4; bases outside the gene matches: 4. Germline V gives CDR1 GTSNPN, CDR2 SVGIG (reference sequence). The CDR3 reads CAWSPLAGGYNEQFF. The CDR3 nucleotides are TGTGCCTGGAGCCCACTAGCGGGAGGTTACAATGAGCAGTTCTTC.

This clone appeared a few times. The CDR3 sequence: CASSMPPNVETQYF. For the CDR3, the DNA is TGTGCCAGTAGTATGCCTCCTAATGTGGAGACCCAGTACTTC. The chain carries TRBV19 and TRBJ2-5; unclear D gene. Per germline, CDR1 LNHDA and CDR2 SQIVND (reference sequence). The length of the CDR3 is 14 residues. V lost 3 bases to trimming and J lost 5 bases, with 13 bases between them.

The DNA for the CDR3 is TGCAGCGACCGGGACAGGGTTTATGGCTATGGCTACACCTTC. It encodes CSDRDRVYGYGYTF. The chain employs TRBV29-1 and TRBJ1-2; 9 bases line up with TRBD1. J was trimmed by 4 bases and V by 7 bases; bases with no gene match: 10. Germline V gives CDR1 SQVTM, CDR2 ANQGSEA. The CDR3 extends over 14 amino acids.

This clone has only a few counts. The chain couples TRBV6-1 to TRBJ2-7; the D gene is possibly TRBD2 (5 bases). This CDR3 spans 12 amino acids. The V end was cut by 5 bases, the J end by 6 bases, with 11 bases between. Germline CDR1 MNHNS, CDR2 SASEGT. This chain's CDR3 is CASSSDFSEQYF. In DNA form, the CDR3 reads TGTGCCAGCAGTTCGGACTTCTCCGAGCAGTACTTC.